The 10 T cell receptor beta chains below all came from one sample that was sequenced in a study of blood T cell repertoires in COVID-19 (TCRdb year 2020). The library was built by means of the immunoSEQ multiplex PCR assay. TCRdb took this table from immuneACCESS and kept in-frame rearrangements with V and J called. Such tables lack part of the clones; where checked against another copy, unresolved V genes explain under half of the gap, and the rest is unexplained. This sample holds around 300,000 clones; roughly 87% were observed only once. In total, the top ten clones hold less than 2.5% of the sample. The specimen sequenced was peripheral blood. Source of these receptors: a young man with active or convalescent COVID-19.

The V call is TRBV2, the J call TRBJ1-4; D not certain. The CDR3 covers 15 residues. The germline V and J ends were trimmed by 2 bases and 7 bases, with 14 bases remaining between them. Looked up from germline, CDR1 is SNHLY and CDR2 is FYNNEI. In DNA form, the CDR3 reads TGTGCCAGCAGTGAAAGCGGATCGGGAGTTGAAAAACTGTTTTTT. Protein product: CASSESGSGVEKLFF. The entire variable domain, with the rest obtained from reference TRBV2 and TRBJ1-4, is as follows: EPEVTQTPSHQVTQMGQEVILRCVPISNHLYFYWYRQILGQKVEFLVSFYNNEISEKSEIFDDQFSVERPDGSNFTLKIRSTKLEDSAMYFCASSESGSGVEKLFFGSGTQLSVL.

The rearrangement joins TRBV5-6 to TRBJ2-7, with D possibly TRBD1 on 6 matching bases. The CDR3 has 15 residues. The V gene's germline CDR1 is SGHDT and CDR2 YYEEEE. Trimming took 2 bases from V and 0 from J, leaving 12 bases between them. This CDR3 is CASSFFTDSSYEQYF. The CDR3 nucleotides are TGTGCCAGCAGCTTCTTTACGGACAGCTCCTACGAGCAGTACTTC. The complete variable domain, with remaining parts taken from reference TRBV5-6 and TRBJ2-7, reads DAGVTQSPTHLIKTRGQQVTLRCSPKSGHDTVSWYQQALGQGPQFIFQYYEEEERQRGNFPDRFSGHQFPNYSSELNVNALLLGDSALYLCASSFFTDSSYEQYFGPGTRLTVT.

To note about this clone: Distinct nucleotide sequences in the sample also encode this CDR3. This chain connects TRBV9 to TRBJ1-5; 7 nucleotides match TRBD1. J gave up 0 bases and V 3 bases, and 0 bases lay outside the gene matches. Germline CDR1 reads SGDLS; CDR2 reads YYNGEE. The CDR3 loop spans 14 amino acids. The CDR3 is CASSGTGSNQPQHF. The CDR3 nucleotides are TGTGCCAGCAGCGGGACAGGTAGCAATCAGCCCCAGCATTTT. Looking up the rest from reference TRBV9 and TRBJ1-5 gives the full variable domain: DSGVTQTPKHLITATGQRVTLRCSPRSGDLSVYWYQQSLDQGLQFLIQYYNGEERAKGNILERFSAQQFPDLHSELNLSSLELGDSALYFCASSGTGSNQPQHFGDGTRLSIL.

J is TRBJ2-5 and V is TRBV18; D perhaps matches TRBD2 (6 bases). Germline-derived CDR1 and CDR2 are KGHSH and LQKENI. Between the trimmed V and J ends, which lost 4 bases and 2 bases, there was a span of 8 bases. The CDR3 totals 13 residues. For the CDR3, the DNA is TGTGCCAGCTCACAGGGACTTCAAGAGACCCAGTACTTC. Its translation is CASSQGLQETQYF. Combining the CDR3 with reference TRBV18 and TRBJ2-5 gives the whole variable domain NAGVMQNPRHLVRRRGQEARLRCSPMKGHSHVYWYRQLPEEGLKFMVYLQKENIIDESGMPKERFSAEFPKEGPSILRIQQVVRGDSAAYFCASSQGLQETQYFGPGTRLLVL.

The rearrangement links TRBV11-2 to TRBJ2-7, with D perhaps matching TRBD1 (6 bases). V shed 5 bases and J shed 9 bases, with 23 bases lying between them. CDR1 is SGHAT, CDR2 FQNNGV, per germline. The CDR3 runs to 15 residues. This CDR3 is CASSPRGRGPLGQYF. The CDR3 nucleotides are TGTGCCAGCAGCCCCCGAGGCAGGGGCCCTTTAGGGCAGTACTTC. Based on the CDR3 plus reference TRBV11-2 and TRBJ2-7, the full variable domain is EAGVAQSPRYKIIEKRQSVAFWCNPISGHATLYWYQQILGQGPKLLIQFQNNGVVDDSQLPKDRFSAERLKGVDSTLKIQPAKLEDSAVYLCASSPRGRGPLGQYFGPGTRLTVT.

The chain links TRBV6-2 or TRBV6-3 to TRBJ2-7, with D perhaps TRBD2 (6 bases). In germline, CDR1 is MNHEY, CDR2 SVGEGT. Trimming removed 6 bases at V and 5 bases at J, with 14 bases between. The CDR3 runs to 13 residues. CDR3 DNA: TGTGCCAGCAGCCAGCGGGCCTACGACGAGCAGTACTTC. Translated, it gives CASSQRAYDEQYF.

The CDR3 here is CASSQDSRGLYEQFF. As DNA, the CDR3 is TGCGCCAGCAGCCAAGACTCCAGGGGGCTGTATGAGCAGTTCTTC. The chain is built from TRBV4-3 and TRBJ2-1, with 8 bases identical to TRBD1. The CDR3 totals 15 residues. Germline CDR1 is LGHNA and CDR2 is YSLEER. V was pared by 0 bases and J by 8 bases, with 6 bases of the junction left unmatched.

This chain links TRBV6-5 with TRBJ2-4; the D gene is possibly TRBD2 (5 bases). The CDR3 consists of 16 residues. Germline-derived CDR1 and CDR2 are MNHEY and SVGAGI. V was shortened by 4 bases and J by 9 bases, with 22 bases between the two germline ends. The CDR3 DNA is TGTGCCAGCAGTTCTGCCGACTATTCACTTAGATTCATTCAGTACTTC. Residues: CASSSADYSLRFIQYF.

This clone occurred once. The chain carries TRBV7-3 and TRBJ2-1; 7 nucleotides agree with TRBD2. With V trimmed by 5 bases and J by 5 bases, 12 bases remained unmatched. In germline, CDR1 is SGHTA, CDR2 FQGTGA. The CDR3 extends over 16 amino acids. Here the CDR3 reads CASSPRVAGRNNEQFF. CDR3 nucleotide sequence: TGTGCCAGCAGCCCGCGGGTAGCGGGTAGGAACAATGAGCAGTTCTTC.

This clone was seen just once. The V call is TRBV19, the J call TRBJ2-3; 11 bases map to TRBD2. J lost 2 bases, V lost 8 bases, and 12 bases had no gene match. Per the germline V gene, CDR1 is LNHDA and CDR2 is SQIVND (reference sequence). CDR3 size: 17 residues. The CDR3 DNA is TGTGCCAGTGGGACCTTAACACTAGCGGGGGACACAGATACGCAGTATTTT. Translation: CASGTLTLAGDTDTQYF.